One and the same sample provided the 7 T cell receptor beta chains below, sequenced in a study of T-cell reconstitution after alpha-beta-depleted transplantation in children. This sample's TCRbeta library carried unique molecular identifier barcodes. TCRdb reprocessed the PCR reads with MiXCR, giving one entry per CDR3 protein. The table records more than 250,000 distinct CDR3 sequences, 9.5% to 10% of them present only once. Specimen: PBMCs from the stem cell graft donor, collected from the stem cell graft. The receptors originated from a human donor who donated a stem cell graft to a child with SCID.

The chain joins TRBV18 to TRBJ1-5, with D possibly TRBD1 on 5 matching bases. This CDR3 has 13 amino acids. Germline V gene sequence: CDR1 KGHSH, CDR2 LQKENI. V shed 3 bases and J shed 7 bases, with 10 bases lying between them. The chain's CDR3 is CASSPGPKQPQHF. In DNA, the CDR3 is TGTGCCAGCTCACCGGGACCAAAACAGCCCCAGCATTTT. The full variable domain, completed using reference TRBV18 and TRBJ1-5, is NAGVMQNPRHLVRRRGQEARLRCSPMKGHSHVYWYRQLPEEGLKFMVYLQKENIIDESGMPKERFSAEFPKEGPSILRIQQVVRGDSAAYFCASSPGPKQPQHFGDGTRLSIL.

This clonotype showed up just a few times. V gene TRBV7-9 combines with J gene TRBJ2-7, with TRBD1 as a possible D gene (6 bases). CDR3 length equals 14 residues. Germline CDR1 reads SEHNR; CDR2 reads FQNEAQ (reference sequence). The V and J ends lost 5 bases and 1 base respectively, with 12 bases between them. CDR3 bases: TGTGCCAGCAGCACAACGACAGGTTCCTACGAGCAGTACTTC. It codes for CASSTTTGSYEQYF.

This clonotype was seen repeatedly, ten times or more. The chain uses TRBV19 and TRBJ1-1, with TRBD1 identical over 9 bases. There are 13 residues in the CDR3. With V trimmed by 6 bases and J by 4 bases, 3 bases remained unmatched. Looked up from germline, CDR1 is LNHDA and CDR2 is SQIVND (reference sequence). CDR3 DNA: TGTGCCAGTAGGTTGACAGGGGGCACTGAAGCTTTCTTT. It specifies CASRLTGGTEAFF.

The DNA of the CDR3 is TGCAGTGCAACTGGACGGAACTCCTACGAGCAGTACTTC. Translated, it gives CSATGRNSYEQYF. V and J are TRBV20-1 and TRBJ2-7; D call uncertain. Germline CDR1 reads DFQATT; CDR2 reads SNEGSKA (reference sequence). V lost 6 bases, J lost 0 bases, and 12 bases lay in between. The CDR3 has 13 residues.

This clonotype has ten or more counts. V gene TRBV11-1 combines with J gene TRBJ2-2; maybe TRBD1 (6 bases). The germline V and J ends were trimmed by 1 base and 5 bases, with 23 bases remaining between them. CDR3 length equals 19 residues. Germline V gene data show CDR1 as SGHAT and CDR2 as FQDESV (reference sequence). CDR3 amino acids: CASSLVPGANYKGTGELFF. CDR3 in DNA: TGTGCCAGCAGCTTAGTTCCAGGGGCAAACTACAAAGGGACCGGGGAGCTGTTTTTT.

This sequence joins TRBV12-3 or TRBV12-4 and TRBJ2-1; weak D call: TRBD1 (6 bases). Trimming took off 6 bases at V and 5 bases at J, with 11 bases between the two ends. The CDR3 is made up of 13 amino acids. CDR3 nucleotides: TGTGCCAGCAGCTTACAGGGAGACAATGAGCAGTTCTTC. Its translation: CASSLQGDNEQFF.

V gene TRBV15 combines with J gene TRBJ2-7, with no clear D. Germline V gives CDR1 LNHNV, CDR2 YYDKDF (reference sequence). CDR3 length: 13 amino acids. Trimming cost V 1 base and J 6 bases, with 10 bases left between them. CDR3 sequence reads: CATSRVGFVEQYF. Written as DNA, the CDR3 is TGTGCCACCAGCAGAGTTGGGTTCGTCGAGCAGTACTTC. The full variable domain, rest sourced from reference TRBV15 and TRBJ2-7, is DAMVIQNPRYQVTQFGKPVTLSCSQTLNHNVMYWYQQKSSQAPKLLFHYYDKDFNNEADTPDNFQSRRPNTSFCFLDIRSPGLGDTAMYLCATSRVGFVEQYFGPGTRLTVT.